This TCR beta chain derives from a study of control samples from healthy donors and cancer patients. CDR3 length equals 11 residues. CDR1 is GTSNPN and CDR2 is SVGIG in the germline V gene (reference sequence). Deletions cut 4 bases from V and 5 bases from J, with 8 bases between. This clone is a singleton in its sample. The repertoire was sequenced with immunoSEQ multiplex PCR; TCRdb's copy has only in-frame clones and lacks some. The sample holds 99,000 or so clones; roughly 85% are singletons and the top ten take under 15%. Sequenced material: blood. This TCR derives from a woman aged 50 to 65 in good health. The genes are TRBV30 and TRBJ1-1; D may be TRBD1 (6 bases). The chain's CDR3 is CAWIGGTEAFF. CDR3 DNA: TGTGCCTGGATAGGGGGGACTGAAGCTTTCTTT.